This T cell receptor (beta chain) was recovered during a study of shared clonotypes between healthy human individuals. Running of the assay took place at deep level. Some clones are missing from TCRdb's copy, which holds only in-frame ones; the method was immunoSEQ multiplex PCR. The sample yields a few hundred thousand clones, more than 95% seen once. Per germline, CDR1 SGHNT and CDR2 YYREEE (reference sequence). This CDR3 is 15 amino acids long. Trimming stripped 4 bases from V and 0 bases from J, with 12 bases between. Notes on this clone: Its specificity is unknown.

Points from the study as a whole: Generation of non-shared clonotypes was less probable than generation of clonotypes shared by all four donors.

Into CD45RA+ naive and CD45RA-negative memory subsets, the CD4+ cells were split. The J gene is TRBJ2-3, the V gene TRBV5-4, with D perhaps assigned TRBD1 or TRBD2 (5 bases each). The material sequenced was naive CD4+ T cells sorted from blood. Sample subset: CD45RA+ positively selected. The sequence was obtained from a woman in her 30s in good health. The CDR3 reads CASSLDRDSTDTQYF. The CDR3 bases are TGTGCCAGCAGCCTGGACCGGGACAGCACAGATACGCAGTATTTT. The complete variable domain, with remaining parts taken from reference TRBV5-4 and TRBJ2-3, reads ETGVTQSPTHLIKTRGQQVTLRCSSQSGHNTVSWYQQALGQGPQFIFQYYREEENGRGNFPPRFSGLQFPNYSSELNVNALELDDSALYLCASSLDRDSTDTQYFGPGTRLTVL.